One sample yielded the 4 T cell receptor beta chains listed below, sequenced in a study of Ad26.COV2.S vaccination and SARS-CoV-2 variants. The table came from immunoSEQ multiplex PCR; TCRdb's copy has only in-frame clones and leaves some out. This sample has around 300,000 clones, with roughly 90% found just once. Treatment indicated: some 20 received Ad26.COV2.S at low or high dose, single or two shots; about 5 received placebo; per-sample allocation not given. Sampling occurred on day 63 after the first vaccine or placebo injection. This material consisted of peripheral blood, taken in a trial of Ad26.COV2.S vaccine versus placebo. These receptors originate from a person aged 18-65 years who received the Ad26.COV2.S COVID-19 vaccine or a placebo.

The CDR3: CASSPSGPSIHGYTF. The CDR3 region has the DNA TGTGCCAGCAGCCCTTCTGGACCGTCGATCCATGGCTACACCTTC. The J gene is TRBJ1-2, the V gene TRBV3-1 (or the pseudogene TRBV3-2); no definite D call. Per the germline V gene, CDR1 is LGHDT and CDR2 is YNNKEL (reference sequence). Deletions cut 4 bases from V and 6 bases from J, with 18 bases between. The CDR3 sequence is 15 residues long.

The DNA of the CDR3 is TGCAGTGCCGAAAAGTACGAGCAGTACTTC. Residues: CSAEKYEQYF. J is TRBJ2-7 and V is TRBV20-1; D is unresolved. The CDR3 loop spans 10 amino acids. CDR1 and CDR2 (germline): DFQATT, SNEGSKA (reference sequence). V lost 6 bases, J lost 4 bases, and 7 bases lay in between.

The chain carries TRBV18 and TRBJ2-5; TRBD2 matches 9 bases. Trimming removed 8 bases from V and 1 base from J; junction bases left unmatched: 8. CDR1 and CDR2 from the germline V gene are KGHSH and LQKENI. This CDR3 spans 15 amino acids. CDR3 sequence reads: CASHRAGGRQETQYF. Here the CDR3 DNA reads TGTGCCAGCCATCGAGCGGGGGGCCGCCAAGAGACCCAGTACTTC.

J is TRBJ1-4 and V is TRBV2, with 7 bases matching TRBD1. V lost 8 bases and J lost 4; bases outside the gene matches: 7. Germline CDR1 is SNHLY and CDR2 is FYNNEI. This CDR3 is built from 14 residues. The CDR3 bases are TGTGCCAGCCGGGACAGTATCCTTAATGAAAAACTGTTTTTT. It is translated as CASRDSILNEKLFF.